A single sample gave rise to the 21 T cell receptor beta chains below, sequenced in a study of long-term antiretroviral therapy in people with HIV. Run at survey level, the immunoSEQ assay was version v3.0. Measured with immunoSEQ multiplex PCR; TCRdb has only the in-frame clones, and not every one. Among some 15,000 clones listed, roughly 80% were seen once. Sequenced here: unsorted PBMCs, sampled around 1.3 years before starting antiretroviral therapy. The receptor source for this set is a man aged 25 to 45 with HIV.

The V and J genes are TRBV7-9 and TRBJ2-1, with unresolved D. V was clipped by 3 bases and J by 10 bases, with 10 bases between them. There are 12 residues in the CDR3. Germline lookup yields CDR1 SEHNR and CDR2 FQNEAQ (reference sequence). The DNA for the CDR3 is TGTGCCAGCAGCTTTCCGATGCGGGAGCAGTTCTTC. Translating gives CASSFPMREQFF.

This clone was seen just once. This chain joins TRBV20-1 and TRBJ2-5, with a tentative D call TRBD1 (6 bases). Deletions cut 6 bases from V and 13 bases from J, with 15 bases between. CDR3 size: 10 residues. The germline V gene has CDR1 DFQATT and CDR2 SNEGSKA (reference sequence). The CDR3 DNA is TGCAGTGCCTACCGGGACACCAGGTACTTC. Protein sequence: CSAYRDTRYF.

The genes are TRBV28 and TRBJ1-5; D is undetermined. The CDR3 has 16 residues. Germline CDR1 MDHEN, CDR2 SYDVKM. V lost 6 bases, J lost 6 bases, and 21 bases lay in between. CDR3 nucleotide sequence: TGTGCCAGCAGGACCGGACCGATTGGTACGGTTCAGCCCCAGCATTTT. It yields the protein CASRTGPIGTVQPQHF.

The chain recombines TRBV5-1 with TRBJ2-7; D remains ambiguous. V was clipped by 2 bases and J by 3 bases, with 9 bases between them. The CDR3 spans 13 residues. Germline loops: CDR1 SGHRS, CDR2 YFSETQ. The CDR3 coding sequence is TGCGCCAGCAGCTTTATGGCCGACTACGAGCAGTACTTC. Encoded protein: CASSFMADYEQYF.

This clone was recorded once. The V call is TRBV7-2, the J call TRBJ2-1, with 11 bases matching TRBD2. Losses at the gene ends were 3 bases for V and 7 bases for J; bases not matched to a gene: 11. This CDR3 has 17 residues. The V gene's germline CDR1 is SGHTA and CDR2 FQGNSA. This chain's CDR3 is CASSFLAGGPVGNEQFF. The CDR3 DNA follows: TGTGCCAGCAGCTTCTTAGCGGGGGGGCCTGTGGGAAATGAGCAGTTCTTC.

With regard to this clone: The sample holds other DNA sequences that translate to the same CDR3. The chain links TRBV7-2 to TRBJ2-1, with D perhaps assigned TRBD1 or TRBD2 (5 bases each). CDR3 length: 15 amino acids. CDR1 SGHTA and CDR2 FQGNSA come from the germline V gene. V was shortened by 3 bases and J by 0 bases, with 9 bases between the two germline ends. Here the CDR3 DNA reads TGTGCCAGCAGCTTGGGGGTGGGCTCCTACAATGAGCAGTTCTTC. Its protein is CASSLGVGSYNEQFF.

The chain recombines TRBV6-1 with TRBJ2-5; 7 bases map to TRBD2. The V and J ends lost 0 bases and 1 base, in that order; junction bases with no gene match: 8. CDR1 is MNHNS and CDR2 is SASEGT in the germline V gene. This CDR3 is 17 amino acids long. CDR3 protein: CASSEAWGGSSQETQYF. The CDR3 region has the DNA TGTGCCAGCAGTGAAGCCTGGGGGGGGAGTTCCCAAGAGACCCAGTACTTC.

This chain uses TRBV6-6 with TRBJ1-2, with a tentative D call TRBD1 (6 bases). This CDR3 comprises 15 residues. In germline, CDR1 is MNHNY, CDR2 SVGAGI (reference sequence). Trimming removed 7 bases from V and 4 bases from J, with 19 bases in between. CDR3 nucleotides: TGTGCCAGCATCCCATATGTGGGACACCTCTATGGCTACACCTTC. This codes for CASIPYVGHLYGYTF.

This sequence joins TRBV7-2 and TRBJ2-7; 11 bases line up with TRBD2. CDR3 length equals 16 residues. Germline-derived CDR1 and CDR2 are SGHTA and FQGNSA. V trimming: 5 bases; J trimming: 2 bases; junction bases outside the gene matches: 8. CDR3 loop: CASSPEPTSGAYEQYF. CDR3 sequence (DNA): TGTGCCAGCAGCCCAGAACCGACTAGCGGGGCCTACGAGCAGTACTTC.

The chain uses TRBV6-1 and TRBJ1-3, with D hard to call. Germline V gene lookup returns CDR1 MNHNS and CDR2 SASEGT. The CDR3 has 14 residues. V shed 6 bases and J shed 1 base, with 10 bases lying between them. The CDR3 sequence is CASSPGGSGNTIYF. For the CDR3, the DNA is TGTGCCAGCAGCCCCGGAGGATCTGGAAACACCATATATTTT.

The chain uses TRBV5-6 and TRBJ2-1; 7 bases match TRBD1. V was pared by 1 base and J by 0 bases, with 7 bases of the junction left unmatched. Germline CDR1 is SGHDT and CDR2 is YYEEEE. CDR3 length: 17 residues. DNA for the CDR3: TGTGCCAGCAGCTTGATAGGACAGGCGAGCTCCTACAATGAGCAGTTCTTC. It specifies CASSLIGQASSYNEQFF.

The CDR3 loop reads CASSPIRSPTDTQYF. In nucleotides, the CDR3 is TGTGCCAGCAGCCCGATCCGAAGTCCCACAGATACGCAGTATTTT. The chain recombines TRBV7-9 with TRBJ2-3; D remains ambiguous. Germline CDR1 is SEHNR and CDR2 is FQNEAQ (reference sequence). The CDR3 loop spans 15 amino acids. V was trimmed by 5 bases and J by 2 bases, leaving 14 bases between them.

The V and J genes are TRBV5-6 and TRBJ2-7; 8 positions match TRBD1. Germline CDR1 is SGHDT and CDR2 is YYEEEE. This CDR3 contains 13 residues. After removal of 2 bases from V and 3 bases from J, the junction contained 1 base not matched to a gene. The CDR3 spells CASSLGTGYEQYF. As DNA, the CDR3 is TGTGCCAGCAGCTTAGGGACAGGCTACGAGCAGTACTTC.

The genes are TRBV28 and TRBJ1-4; 7 nucleotides line up with TRBD1. V trimming: 4 bases; J trimming: 7 bases; junction bases outside the gene matches: 9. CDR3 length equals 15 residues. CDR1 and CDR2 (germline): MDHEN, SYDVKM. CDR3: CASSSHTGEGEKLFF. Written as DNA, the CDR3 is TGTGCCAGCAGTTCTCATACAGGGGAGGGTGAAAAACTGTTTTTT.

This clone showed up just once. V and J are TRBV7-2 and TRBJ2-3; D may be TRBD2 (6 bases). Trimming took off 2 bases at V and 3 bases at J, with 15 bases between the two ends. Germline CDR1 reads SGHTA; CDR2 reads FQGNSA. The CDR3 totals 16 residues. The CDR3 here is CASSLSRASGTDTQYF. The CDR3 region has the DNA TGTGCCAGCAGCTTATCAAGGGCCAGCGGGACAGATACGCAGTATTTT.

The chain's CDR3 is CASSIDSPSSYNSPLHF. CDR3 nucleotide sequence: TGTGCCAGCAGTATCGACAGTCCGAGCTCCTATAATTCACCCCTCCACTTT. The chain joins TRBV7-9 to TRBJ1-6; tentative D call: TRBD1 (5 bases). The CDR3 length is 17 residues. Germline V gene lookup returns CDR1 SEHNR and CDR2 FQNEAQ (reference sequence). The V end lost 6 bases, the J end lost 0 bases, and 15 bases lay between the germline ends.

Turning to this clone: A junction boundary mismatches the germline segment, possibly from a read error. The rearrangement joins TRBV6-5 to TRBJ1-1; D gene ambiguous. CDR3 length equals 13 residues. The germline gives CDR1 MNHEY, CDR2 SVGAGI. The CDR3 here is CATSGLGITEAFF. CDR3 nucleotide sequence: TGTGCCACCAGTGGGCTCGGGATCACTGAAGCTTTCTTT.

The V gene is TRBV5-4, the J gene TRBJ2-1, with 10 bases matching TRBD2. Germline CDR1 is SGHNT and CDR2 is YYREEE (reference sequence). This CDR3 region has 16 residues. Trimming took 4 bases from V and 7 from J; bases not matched to a gene: 11. The CDR3 DNA reads as TGTGCCAGCAGCCTACCGGGGACTAGCGAGGGGAATGAGCAGTTCTTC. Translating gives CASSLPGTSEGNEQFF.

V usage is TRBV11-2 and J usage is TRBJ2-7; the match to TRBD1 covers 9 bases. V gave up 5 bases and J gave up 3 bases; unmatched junction bases: 5. The CDR3 contains 14 residues. Germline CDR1 and CDR2: SGHAT and FQNNGV. The CDR3 region has the DNA TGTGCCAGCAGCCCGGGACAGGGACTCTACGAGCAGTACTTC. Translation: CASSPGQGLYEQYF.

This clone occurred once. The chain carries TRBV7-9 and TRBJ2-1; 8 bases map to TRBD2. The V gene's germline CDR1 is SEHNR and CDR2 FQNEAQ (reference sequence). V was clipped by 5 bases and J by 4 bases; unmatched bases: 10. CDR3 length: 16 amino acids. CDR3 in DNA: TGTGCCAGCAGCGGATTGACTAGCGTGTCGTACAATGAGCAGTTCTTC. It codes for CASSGLTSVSYNEQFF. The variable domain in full, completed from reference TRBV7-9 and TRBJ2-1, reads DTGVSQNPRHKITKRGQNVTFRCDPISEHNRLYWYRQTLGQGPEFLTYFQNEAQLEKSRLLSDRFSAERPKGSFSTLEIQRTEQGDSAMYLCASSGLTSVSYNEQFFGPGTRLTVL.

V gene TRBV6-1 combines with J gene TRBJ2-7, with 11 bases fitting TRBD2. The CDR3 consists of 14 residues. The V segment lost 10 bases and the J segment 6 bases; nucleotides outside the gene matches: 11. CDR1 MNHNS and CDR2 SASEGT come from the germline V gene. This CDR3 reads CAIKLAGGPSEQYF. The DNA for the CDR3 is TGTGCCATCAAGTTAGCGGGGGGGCCCTCCGAGCAGTACTTC.